This TCR beta chain appears in the sequencing data of a study of OX40 agonist ivuxolimab in advanced cancers. Study-wide background: The study reported partial responses in three patients: one hepatocellular carcinoma, two cutaneous melanoma. Points from the study as a whole: Low levels of normalized T-cell clonal expansion also appeared in some nonresponders.

V lost 6 bases, J lost 3 bases, and 8 bases lay in between. This CDR3 comprises 12 residues. CDR1 and CDR2 (germline): MGHRA, YSYEKL. This clone was seen only a few times. Its antigen is as yet unknown. Here immunoSEQ multiplex PCR was the method, and the copy in TCRdb shows in-frame clones only, minus some. This table has 55,000 to 80,000 clones, 84% appearing once. Sample: CD4+ or CD8+ T cells sorted from blood, taken in a trial of the OX40 agonist ivuxolimab. This chain connects TRBV4-1 to TRBJ1-2; D gene ambiguous. The TCR sequence derives from an adult with an advanced solid tumor such as melanoma, head and neck, liver or kidney cancer. The CDR3 loop reads CASRAQDYGYTF. Written as DNA, the CDR3 is TGCGCCAGCAGGGCGCAGGACTATGGCTACACCTTC.